The 26 T cell receptor beta chains given below trace back to one sample, sequenced in a study of molecular identifiers for immune sequencing clone quantification. TCRdb called the PCR reads again in MiXCR, with one record for every CDR3 protein. The data show about 320,000 distinct CDR3 sequences, 24% seen once. Material: naive CD8+ T cells from blood, with Jurkat cell RNA spiked in. This sample's subset: FACS-sorted CD8+CD4-CCR7+CD45RA+ naive T cells. The receptors here all came from a human donor in good health. Some libraries in this study had Jurkat cell RNA spiked in.

This clonotype appeared many times. The CDR3 is CASSPSGRSSVTGELFF. CDR3 nucleotides: TGTGCCAGCAGCCCTTCAGGACGGTCCTCAGTCACCGGGGAGCTGTTTTTT. The rearrangement links TRBV7-9 to TRBJ2-2; D call uncertain. Trimming left V 5 bases short and J 4 bases short, with 20 bases between. The germline V gene encodes CDR1 SEHNR and CDR2 FQNEAQ (reference sequence). This CDR3 spans 17 amino acids.

CDR3 protein: CASSQDWVSVAKNIQYF. The CDR3 DNA sequence: TGCGCCAGCAGCCAAGATTGGGTCAGCGTAGCCAAAAACATTCAGTACTTC. This chain uses TRBV4-3 with TRBJ2-4; D is undetermined. The CDR3 sequence is 17 residues long. The V gene lost 0 bases and the J gene lost 0 bases, with 12 bases spanning the gap. CDR1 and CDR2 from the germline V gene are LGHNA and YSLEER.

The chain carries TRBV3-1 and TRBJ1-4, with D hard to call. This CDR3 is built from 16 residues. CDR1 LGHDT and CDR2 YNNKEL come from the germline V gene (reference sequence). The V and J ends lost 2 bases and 7 bases respectively, with 17 bases between them. The CDR3 here is CASSQLSDGSGEKLFF. In nucleotides, the CDR3 is TGTGCCAGCAGCCAACTATCCGACGGCTCAGGTGAAAAACTGTTTTTT.

This clonotype showed up many times. J is TRBJ2-3 and V is TRBV29-1, with 14 bases identical to TRBD2. The CDR3 is made up of 17 amino acids. V lost 3 bases to trimming and J lost 3 bases; unmatched junction nucleotides: 8. The germline gives CDR1 SQVTM, CDR2 ANQGSEA. This chain's CDR3 is CSVDGTSGSQPTDTQYF. The CDR3 coding sequence is TGCAGCGTTGATGGGACTAGCGGGAGTCAACCAACAGATACGCAGTATTTT.

This clonotype was seen more than once but under ten times. The genes are TRBV6-1 and TRBJ1-5; the D is unclear. This CDR3 spans 13 amino acids. Between the trimmed V and J ends, which lost 1 base and 5 bases, there was a span of 6 bases. Germline CDR1 reads MNHNS; CDR2 reads SASEGT. This chain's CDR3 is CASSEGSYQPQHF. CDR3 in DNA: TGTGCCAGCAGTGAAGGTTCCTATCAGCCCCAGCATTTT.

This chain joins TRBV11-3 and TRBJ2-1; TRBD2 matches 14 bases. Germline-derived CDR1 and CDR2 are SGHNT and YENEEA. This CDR3 spans 16 amino acids. The J segment lost 4 bases and the V segment lost 5 bases, leaving 4 bases of the junction unmatched. CDR3 sequence: CASSPRTSGGYNEQFF. The CDR3, as DNA: TGTGCCAGCAGCCCGAGGACTAGCGGGGGGTACAATGAGCAGTTCTTC.

For the CDR3, the DNA is TGCGCCAGCAGCTTGGTAGGCCATAGCACAGATACGCAGTATTTT. It yields the protein CASSLVGHSTDTQYF. The chain carries TRBV5-1 and TRBJ2-3; no clear D. CDR1 and CDR2 from the germline V gene are SGHRS and YFSETQ. Trimming pared 0 bases from V and 0 bases from J, leaving 8 bases between. The CDR3 sequence is 15 residues long.

This clonotype appeared many times. The genes are TRBV29-1 and TRBJ2-7; tentatively, D is TRBD1 (5 bases). CDR3 size: 12 residues. Trimming left V 7 bases short and J 7 bases short, with 17 bases between. Germline V gene sequence: CDR1 SQVTM, CDR2 ANQGSEA. CDR3 protein: CSAIDPAGEQYF. CDR3 bases: TGCAGCGCAATAGATCCGGCAGGGGAGCAGTACTTC.

The V gene is TRBV7-9, the J gene TRBJ2-3, with 8 bases matching TRBD1. This CDR3 has 17 residues. Germline trimming cut 5 bases from V and 4 bases from J; bases unmatched to any gene: 14. The germline V gene has CDR1 SEHNR and CDR2 FQNEAQ (reference sequence). The CDR3 DNA follows: TGTGCCAGCAGCCCACCCCCCGGCAGGGGGCATTCAGATACGCAGTATTTT. Protein product: CASSPPPGRGHSDTQYF.

In its sample, this clonotype was seen a few times. A read error is possible here, since a much larger clone lies one base away. This chain joins TRBV29-1 and TRBJ2-1; D is unclear. V was pared by 4 bases and J by 8 bases, with 9 bases between. CDR1 and CDR2 (germline): SQVTM, ANQGSEA. This CDR3 spans 11 amino acids. In nucleotides, the CDR3 is TGCAGCGTTGTCCGGAGATATGAGCAGTTCTTC. It specifies CSVVRRYEQFF.

The rearrangement joins TRBV3-1 to TRBJ2-3; 9 positions match TRBD2. The CDR3 is made up of 18 amino acids. Trimming cost V 0 bases and J 0 bases; bases outside gene matches: 7. CDR1 LGHDT and CDR2 YNNKEL come from the germline V gene (reference sequence). The CDR3 loop reads CASSQEPTSGFSTDTQYF. The CDR3 coding sequence is TGTGCCAGCAGCCAAGAACCTACTAGCGGGTTCAGCACAGATACGCAGTATTTT.

This clonotype was counted ten times or more. The chain couples TRBV4-1 to TRBJ2-3; no clear D gene. Germline V CDR1 and CDR2: MGHRA, YSYEKL. V was trimmed by 7 bases and J by 6 bases, leaving 11 bases between them. This CDR3 contains 12 residues. CDR3 in amino acids: CASTDLADTQYF. The CDR3 nucleotides read TGCGCCAGCACTGATTTAGCCGATACGCAGTATTTT.

This clonotype came up many times. The V and J genes are TRBV28 and TRBJ1-1; possible D gene TRBD1, 5 bases. The CDR3 length is 14 residues. The germline V gene encodes CDR1 MDHEN and CDR2 SYDVKM. V dropped 2 bases and J dropped 4 bases, with 11 bases sitting between them. CDR3 sequence: CASSLIRDPTEAFF. The CDR3 bases are TGTGCCAGCAGTTTAATCAGGGATCCCACTGAAGCTTTCTTT.

The table lists this clonotype with a few counts. The V gene is TRBV12-3 or TRBV12-4, the J gene TRBJ2-5, with D possibly TRBD2 on 5 matching bases. This CDR3 contains 14 residues. The germline V and J ends were trimmed by 6 bases and 3 bases, with 14 bases remaining between them. The chain's CDR3 is CASRPPTAEETQYF. CDR3 nucleotides: TGTGCCAGCAGGCCTCCCACAGCGGAAGAGACCCAGTACTTC.

For this clonotype: This may come from a read error, since a much larger clone is one base off. The final CDR3 position lacks the conserved phenylalanine or tryptophan, pointing to a likely read error. The chain joins TRBV7-3 to TRBJ2-5; TRBD1 agrees at 7 bases. Germline CDR1 is SGHTA and CDR2 is FQGTGA. The CDR3 runs 14 residues. V gave up 5 bases and J gave up 0 bases; unmatched junction bases: 3. The CDR3 DNA follows: TGTGCCAGCAGCCTGGACAGGTACCAAGAGACCCAGTACCTC. This encodes CASSLDRYQETQYL.

This clonotype has ten or more counts. The junction departs from the called germline gene at one end, perhaps through a read error. This chain uses TRBV7-8 with TRBJ1-4, with D perhaps matching TRBD1 (5 bases). The length of the CDR3 is 15 residues. CDR1 SGHVS and CDR2 FQNEAQ come from the germline V gene. CDR3 residues: CASGFLTDPNEKLFF. CDR3 in DNA: TGTGCCAGCGGCTTTTTGACAGATCCGAATGAAAAACTGTTTTTT.

Worth noting for this clonotype: This sequence may be a read error, since a much larger clone differs from it by one base. The chain combines TRBV28 with TRBJ2-3; D remains unclear. CDR1 and CDR2 (germline): MDHEN, SYDVKM. The CDR3 runs 14 residues. The CDR3 sequence is CASSLWDGTDTQCF. The CDR3 nucleotides read TGTGCCAGCAGTTTATGGGACGGCACAGATACGCAGTGTTTT.

There are a few counts of this clonotype. The chain links TRBV4-3 to TRBJ1-4; D uncertain. The CDR3 length is 16 residues. V was pared by 0 bases and J by 8 bases, with 16 bases between. Per germline, CDR1 LGHNA and CDR2 YSLEER. The CDR3 spells CASSQDQILSGEKLFF. CDR3 DNA: TGCGCCAGCAGCCAAGATCAGATCCTAAGTGGAGAAAAACTGTTTTTT.

The chain has TRBV11-2 and TRBJ2-1, with 9 bases fitting TRBD1. The CDR3 covers 15 residues. Trimming at V came to 5 bases and at J to 4 bases, leaving 6 bases not matched to a gene. CDR1 is SGHAT, CDR2 FQNNGV, per germline. The CDR3 spells CASSVTGGAYNEQFF. As DNA, the CDR3 is TGTGCCAGCAGCGTAACAGGGGGCGCATACAATGAGCAGTTCTTC.

This clonotype appeared many times. The chain carries TRBV28 and TRBJ2-7, with TRBD2 as a possible D gene (6 bases). CDR1 and CDR2 (germline): MDHEN, SYDVKM. This CDR3 has 17 residues. Trimming stripped 4 bases from V and 3 bases from J, with 22 bases between. The CDR3 region has the DNA TGTGCCAGCAGTTCCCTCCTCGGGGGACGCTCGTACTACGAGCAGTACTTC. Translating gives CASSSLLGGRSYYEQYF.

Notes on this clonotype: A read error is possible here, since a much larger clone lies one base away. The J gene is TRBJ1-4, the V gene TRBV7-3; the D is unclear. The CDR3 runs to 13 residues. Germline V gene sequence: CDR1 SGHTA, CDR2 FQGTGA. This CDR3 is CAISHELEEKLFF. DNA of the CDR3: TGTGCCATCAGCCACGAGTTGGAAGAAAAACTGTTTTTT.

V usage is TRBV5-4 and J usage is TRBJ2-7; unclear D gene. This CDR3 is built from 15 residues. The V and J ends lost 3 bases and 2 bases respectively, with 15 bases between them. Germline CDR1 is SGHNT and CDR2 is YYREEE (reference sequence). The CDR3 here is CASSWVRAGTYEQYF. The DNA of the CDR3 is TGTGCCAGCAGCTGGGTGAGAGCTGGGACCTACGAGCAGTACTTC.

Note on this clonotype: The junction departs from the called germline gene at one end, perhaps through a read error. This rearrangement joins TRBV7-2 to TRBJ2-3; D gene unclear. This CDR3 has 14 amino acids. The germline V gene has CDR1 SGHTA and CDR2 FQGNSA. The CDR3 DNA follows: TGTGCCAGCAGTCATGTGGCTTTACCAGATACGCAGAATTTT. Its protein is CASSHVALPDTQNF.

In its sample, this clonotype was seen many times. The gene calls are TRBV7-9 and TRBJ2-5; TRBD2 aligns across 8 bases. The germline V gene encodes CDR1 SEHNR and CDR2 FQNEAQ (reference sequence). The length of the CDR3 is 14 residues. V shed 8 bases, J shed 2 bases, and the junction held 7 bases outside the gene matches. CDR3 sequence: CASSRGGPQETQYF. CDR3 in DNA: TGTGCCAGCTCCCGGGGGGGCCCTCAAGAGACCCAGTACTTC.

The chain has TRBV20-1 and TRBJ1-1; the match to TRBD1 covers 8 bases. The CDR3 contains 10 residues. CDR1 and CDR2 (germline): DFQATT, SNEGSKA (reference sequence). V lost 6 bases to trimming and J lost 8 bases; unmatched junction nucleotides: 2. The CDR3 DNA is TGCAGTGCCAGGGACAGGGAAGCTTTCTTT. It yields the protein CSARDREAFF.

The chain recombines TRBV29-1 with TRBJ2-7, with 7 bases that match TRBD2. The CDR3 is 15 amino acids. Germline-derived CDR1 and CDR2 are SQVTM and ANQGSEA. V was pared by 2 bases and J by 4 bases, with 11 bases of the junction left unmatched. The CDR3 protein is CSVESFSAGSYEQYF. As DNA, the CDR3 is TGCAGCGTTGAATCCTTTTCAGCGGGGAGTTACGAGCAGTACTTC.